This T cell receptor beta chain is drawn from a study of T-cell memory formation after mild COVID-19. Overall study context: Largely donor-specific TCR clusters were found. Study-wide findings and caveats: Nothing confirmed that second-wave clones peaking on day 37 were specific for SARS-CoV-2. CD4+ clones that contracted lay mainly in CM and EM; CD8+ ones lay in EMRA.

There are a few counts of this clonotype. No antigen is known for it. Amplification by 5'RACE using constant-segment primers produced TCR alpha and TCR beta cDNA libraries that carried sample barcodes and UMIs. TCRdb reprocessed the 5' RACE reads with MiXCR, giving one entry per CDR3 protein. The table lists 350,000 to 500,000 distinct CDR3 sequences, about a sixth of them singletons. CDR3 length: 16 amino acids. V was pared by 0 bases and J by 2 bases, with 6 bases of the junction left unmatched. Germline V lookup: CDR1 LGHNA, CDR2 YSLEER. The receptor was derived from a man younger than 35 who had mild COVID-19 (a few samples of this study predate the infection). Cell type and time point are not known. The sequencing input was PBMCs or a T cell subset sorted from them (not recorded which). The chain couples TRBV4-3 to TRBJ2-5; 7 bases agree with TRBD2. The CDR3 DNA is TGCGCCAGCAGCCAAGATGTGGGGAGGGGACAAGAGACCCAGTACTTC. It is translated as CASSQDVGRGQETQYF.